One and the same sample provided the 30 T cell receptor beta chains below, sequenced in a study of shared clonotypes between healthy human individuals. The table came from immunoSEQ multiplex PCR; TCRdb's copy has only in-frame clones and leaves some out. There are approximately 2.5 million clones in the sample; more than 90% occur only once, and over 0.12% lies in the top ten. The sequenced material came from naive CD4+ T cells sorted from blood. Subset reported: CD45RA+ positively selected. Every receptor here comes from a man aged 18 to 30 in good health.

This clone was seen a handful of times. The V gene is TRBV21-1, the J gene TRBJ1-5; the table gives TRBD1 as D, unverified against the DNA. TRBV21-1 is classified as a pseudogene. The CDR3 length is 17 residues. The CDR3 DNA reads TGTGCCAGCAGCCCTGTCCTGAAGACAGCGATCAATCAGCCCCAGCATTTT. It encodes CASSPVLKTAINQPQHF.

The chain carries TRBV19 and TRBJ2-7; possibly TRBD1 for D (6 bases). The length of the CDR3 is 11 residues. The germline V and J ends were trimmed by 6 bases and 4 bases, with 7 bases remaining between them. Germline CDR1 is LNHDA and CDR2 is SQIVND (reference sequence). The CDR3 DNA sequence: TGTGCCAGTAGCACAGGGTACGAGCAGTACTTC. Translated: CASSTGYEQYF.

With regard to this clone: Other DNA sequences from this sample encode an identical CDR3 as well. This chain uses TRBV29-1 with TRBJ2-5; 8 nucleotides align to TRBD2. Trimming at V came to 1 base and at J to 5 bases, leaving 0 bases not matched to a gene. Germline lookup yields CDR1 SQVTM and CDR2 ANQGSEA. This CDR3 is built from 12 residues. The CDR3 region is CSVEAGGETQYF. The CDR3 coding sequence is TGCAGCGTTGAAGCGGGAGGGGAGACCCAGTACTTC.

This chain connects TRBV15 to TRBJ2-3, with 7 bases lining up with TRBD1. Trimming removed 0 bases from V and 6 bases from J; junction bases left unmatched: 3. The length of the CDR3 is 14 residues. The V gene's germline CDR1 is LNHNV and CDR2 YYDKDF (reference sequence). DNA for the CDR3: TGTGCCACCAGCAGAGATCCGACAGGGGATACGCAGTATTTT. This translates into CATSRDPTGDTQYF.

The sample holds a few counts of this clone. The chain employs TRBV7-9 and TRBJ1-4; D uncertain. Trimming removed 5 bases at V and 5 bases at J, with 6 bases between. The germline gives CDR1 SEHNR, CDR2 FQNEAQ (reference sequence). There are 12 residues in the CDR3. Here the CDR3 DNA reads TGTGCCAGCAGCGGACTCAATGAAAAACTGTTTTTT. Translation gives CASSGLNEKLFF.

This sequence joins TRBV18 and TRBJ2-1, with 9 bases aligning to TRBD2. Losses at the gene ends were 8 bases for V and 16 bases for J; bases not matched to a gene: 12. Germline CDR1 is KGHSH and CDR2 is LQKENI. There are 12 residues in the CDR3. CDR3 amino acids: CASAARTSEVFF. In DNA, the CDR3 is TGTGCCAGCGCCGCTCGGACTAGCGAAGTTTTCTTC.

The V gene is TRBV7-9, the J gene TRBJ2-3, with D maybe TRBD2 (6 bases). Per the germline V gene, CDR1 is SEHNR and CDR2 is FQNEAQ (reference sequence). The CDR3 runs 16 residues. V lost 0 bases, J lost 2 bases, and 12 bases lay in between. The CDR3 region has the DNA TGTGCCAGCAGCTTAGCCGAGGGACTCTTCACAGATACGCAGTATTTT. Its translation is CASSLAEGLFTDTQYF.

For the CDR3, the DNA is TGTGCCTGGAGTCAAGGACAGGGCATCTATAATTCACCCCTCCACTTT. Its protein is CAWSQGQGIYNSPLHF. The chain uses TRBV30 and TRBJ1-6, with 8 positions matching TRBD1. Trimming at V came to 2 bases and at J to 3 bases, leaving 6 bases not matched to a gene. The CDR3 runs to 16 residues. Germline-derived CDR1 and CDR2 are GTSNPN and SVGIG (reference sequence).

The chain carries TRBV4-3 and TRBJ2-5; 8 nucleotides align to TRBD1. The trim removed 2 bases at V and 2 bases at J, leaving 4 bases unmatched. Germline CDR1 LGHNA, CDR2 YSLEER. The CDR3 extends over 15 amino acids. The DNA for the CDR3 is TGCGCCAGCAGCCAAACGGACAGGGTTCAAGAGACCCAGTACTTC. Translating gives CASSQTDRVQETQYF.

The CDR3 sequence: CASSPRTSGSYTDTQYF. CDR3 DNA sequence: TGTGCCAGCTCACCCAGGACTAGCGGGAGCTATACAGATACGCAGTATTTT. The J gene is TRBJ2-3, the V gene TRBV18; 13 nucleotides agree with TRBD2. Germline CDR1 is KGHSH and CDR2 is LQKENI. The CDR3 loop spans 17 amino acids. V shed 3 bases, J shed 3 bases, and the junction held 6 bases outside the gene matches. Full variable domain (missing parts from reference TRBV18 and TRBJ2-3): NAGVMQNPRHLVRRRGQEARLRCSPMKGHSHVYWYRQLPEEGLKFMVYLQKENIIDESGMPKERFSAEFPKEGPSILRIQQVVRGDSAAYFCASSPRTSGSYTDTQYFGPGTRLTVL.

The chain has TRBV28 and TRBJ1-5; D is possibly TRBD1 (6 bases). Trimming removed 6 bases from V and 1 base from J, with 13 bases in between. The CDR3 length is 15 residues. Germline values: CDR1 MDHEN, CDR2 SYDVKM. The CDR3 sequence: CASRTGLPSNQPQHF. In nucleotides, the CDR3 is TGTGCCAGCAGAACAGGGCTCCCGAGCAATCAGCCCCAGCATTTT.

This clone was found a few times. The rearrangement joins TRBV6-5 to TRBJ1-3; D is perhaps TRBD1 (5 bases). This CDR3 region has 14 residues. V lost 4 bases and J lost 3, with 10 bases in between. Germline V lookup: CDR1 MNHEY, CDR2 SVGAGI. The CDR3 bases are TGTGCCAGCAGTTCGGGACGACATGGAAACACCATATATTTT. Its translation: CASSSGRHGNTIYF.

The chain is built from TRBV19 and TRBJ2-6; 8 positions agree with TRBD2. The CDR3 covers 18 residues. J gave up 2 bases and V 6 bases, and 12 bases lay outside the gene matches. The germline gives CDR1 LNHDA, CDR2 SQIVND (reference sequence). CDR3 coding DNA: TGTGCCAGTAGGGACGGGGGGGGCTCCATGCCTGGGGCCAACGTCCTGACTTTC. Translation: CASRDGGGSMPGANVLTF. The full variable domain, with the rest looked up from reference TRBV19 and TRBJ2-6, is DGGITQSPKYLFRKEGQNVTLSCEQNLNHDAMYWYRQDPGQGLRLIYYSQIVNDFQKGDIAEGYSVSREKKESFPLTVTSAQKNPTAFYLCASRDGGGSMPGANVLTFGAGSRLTVL.

V is TRBV21-1 and J is TRBJ2-7. TRBV21-1 corresponds to a pseudogene. The CDR3 has 11 residues. In DNA, the CDR3 is TGTGCCAGCAGCACCCCCTACGAGCAGTACTTC. Protein sequence: CASSTPYEQYF.

This chain connects TRBV6-5 to TRBJ2-7; tentative D call: TRBD2 (6 bases). Germline V CDR1 and CDR2: MNHEY, SVGAGI. The CDR3 sequence is 14 residues long. Trimming took off 4 bases at V and 5 bases at J, with 15 bases between the two ends. The CDR3 is CASSLEGRPHEQYF. For the CDR3, the DNA is TGTGCCAGCAGTTTGGAGGGGCGCCCCCACGAGCAGTACTTC.

This sequence joins TRBV19 and TRBJ2-6, with 8 positions matching TRBD1. In germline, CDR1 is LNHDA, CDR2 SQIVND (reference sequence). The V gene end was trimmed by 2 bases and the J gene end by 0 bases; junction bases not matched to a gene: 3. The CDR3 extends over 17 amino acids. CDR3 region: CASSIQGASSGANVLTF. In nucleotides, the CDR3 is TGTGCCAGTAGTATACAGGGGGCAAGCTCTGGGGCCAACGTCCTGACTTTC.

The chain links TRBV2 to TRBJ1-3, with D possibly matching TRBD1 (6 bases). V lost 6 bases, J lost 4 bases, and 25 bases lay in between. The CDR3 has 18 residues. From germline, CDR1 is SNHLY and CDR2 FYNNEI. For the CDR3, the DNA is TGTGCCAGCAGCGATAGAAACAGGGCATCCTATTGGGGAAACACCATATATTTT. Encoded protein: CASSDRNRASYWGNTIYF.

V and J are TRBV11-2 and TRBJ1-1, with TRBD1 as a possible D gene (5 bases). V gave up 5 bases and J gave up 2 bases, with 9 bases separating them. CDR1 and CDR2 (germline): SGHAT, FQNNGV. The CDR3 totals 13 residues. CDR3 residues: CASSRQLNTEAFF. CDR3 nucleotides: TGTGCCAGCAGCCGACAGCTAAACACTGAAGCTTTCTTT.

The chain uses TRBV4-1 and TRBJ2-3; D remains ambiguous. The CDR3 is 15 residues long. The germline V and J ends were trimmed by 4 bases and 0 bases, with 11 bases remaining between them. From germline, CDR1 is MGHRA and CDR2 YSYEKL. The CDR3 DNA is TGCGCCAGCAGCCCGATCCCCACTAGCACAGATACGCAGTATTTT. This gives the protein CASSPIPTSTDTQYF.

The chain joins TRBV2 to TRBJ2-5; 15 positions agree with TRBD2. Germline lookup yields CDR1 SNHLY and CDR2 FYNNEI. V lost 7 bases to trimming and J lost 1 base; unmatched junction nucleotides: 7. The CDR3 length is 17 residues. Written as DNA, the CDR3 is TGTGCCAGCACGGGACTAGCGGGGGGCCTGTTCCAAGAGACCCAGTACTTC. Protein product: CASTGLAGGLFQETQYF.

The rearrangement links TRBV5-6 to TRBJ2-1; 7 positions match TRBD1. This CDR3 is 16 amino acids long. J was trimmed by 4 bases and V by 5 bases; bases with no gene match: 12. Germline V lookup: CDR1 SGHDT, CDR2 YYEEEE. As DNA, the CDR3 is TGTGCCAGCAGTCTTCTCCAGACAGGGCGATACAATGAGCAGTTCTTC. This gives the protein CASSLLQTGRYNEQFF.

The chain links TRBV28 to TRBJ2-5; perhaps TRBD1 as D (6 bases). V dropped 5 bases and J dropped 2 bases, with 9 bases sitting between them. CDR3 size: 13 residues. In germline, CDR1 is MDHEN, CDR2 SYDVKM. The CDR3 is CASSQGSQETQYF. The CDR3 bases are TGTGCCAGCAGTCAGGGGTCGCAAGAGACCCAGTACTTC.

The V gene is TRBV4-2, the J gene TRBJ2-7; D is unresolved. The CDR3 spans 16 residues. V was trimmed by 0 bases and J by 4 bases, leaving 16 bases between them. CDR1 LGHNA and CDR2 YNFKEQ come from the germline V gene. The CDR3 DNA sequence: TGTGCCAGCAGCCAAGATCTTCGTCCACCCCCGTACGAGCAGTACTTC. This translates into CASSQDLRPPPYEQYF.

Here the CDR3 reads CASSYERTFNREQYF. The CDR3 DNA is TGTGCCAGCAGTTACGAACGCACATTTAACCGCGAGCAGTACTTC. The V gene is TRBV6-5, the J gene TRBJ2-7; D gene uncertain. The germline V gene encodes CDR1 MNHEY and CDR2 SVGAGI. V was pared by 2 bases and J by 6 bases, with 17 bases between. The length of the CDR3 is 15 residues.

This clone showed up just once. The chain has TRBV30 and TRBJ2-2; D ambiguous. The V gene's germline CDR1 is GTSNPN and CDR2 SVGIG (reference sequence). The V and J ends lost 0 bases and 0 bases respectively, with 8 bases between them. The CDR3 sequence is 15 residues long. CDR3 DNA sequence: TGTGCCTGGAGTGTACGACACGCGAACACCGGGGAGCTGTTTTTT. This codes for CAWSVRHANTGELFF.

J is TRBJ2-7 and V is TRBV5-1, with D possibly matching TRBD2 (7 bases). The V end lost 7 bases, the J end lost 2 bases, and 19 bases lay between the germline ends. The CDR3 extends over 15 amino acids. Germline V CDR1 and CDR2: SGHRS, YFSETQ. The CDR3 here is CASERGGPETYEQYF. CDR3 nucleotides: TGCGCCAGCGAGAGGGGGGGCCCCGAAACCTACGAGCAGTACTTC.

This chain links TRBV10-1 with TRBJ2-7; 10 nucleotides agree with TRBD1. This CDR3 is built from 14 residues. CDR1 is WNHNN and CDR2 is SYGVQD in the germline V gene (reference sequence). The J segment lost 0 bases and the V segment lost 4 bases, leaving 0 bases of the junction unmatched. CDR3 in amino acids: CASSGQGASYEQYF. The DNA of the CDR3 is TGCGCCAGCAGTGGACAGGGGGCCTCCTACGAGCAGTACTTC.

The J gene is TRBJ1-5, the V gene TRBV9, with D possibly being TRBD1 (6 bases). Germline lookup yields CDR1 SGDLS and CDR2 YYNGEE. V was shortened by 5 bases and J by 0 bases, with 12 bases between the two germline ends. CDR3 length equals 15 residues. The CDR3 sequence is CASSETGYSNQPQHF. The CDR3 bases are TGTGCCAGCAGTGAAACAGGGTATAGCAATCAGCCCCAGCATTTT.

The CDR3: CASSLRGESTDTQYF. Here the CDR3 DNA reads TGTGCCAGCAGCTTAAGAGGGGAGAGCACAGATACGCAGTATTTT. The rearrangement uses TRBV11-3 and TRBJ2-3; tentatively, D is TRBD1 or TRBD2 (5 bases each). CDR3 length: 15 residues. Germline values: CDR1 SGHNT, CDR2 YENEEA. The germline V and J ends were trimmed by 2 bases and 0 bases, with 9 bases remaining between them.

V and J are TRBV19 and TRBJ1-1; no firm D call. The V end lost 6 bases, the J end lost 1 base, and 9 bases lay between the germline ends. This CDR3 contains 13 residues. Per germline, CDR1 LNHDA and CDR2 SQIVND (reference sequence). As DNA, the CDR3 is TGTGCCAGTAGCCAACAGACGAACACTGAAGCTTTCTTT. Protein product: CASSQQTNTEAFF.